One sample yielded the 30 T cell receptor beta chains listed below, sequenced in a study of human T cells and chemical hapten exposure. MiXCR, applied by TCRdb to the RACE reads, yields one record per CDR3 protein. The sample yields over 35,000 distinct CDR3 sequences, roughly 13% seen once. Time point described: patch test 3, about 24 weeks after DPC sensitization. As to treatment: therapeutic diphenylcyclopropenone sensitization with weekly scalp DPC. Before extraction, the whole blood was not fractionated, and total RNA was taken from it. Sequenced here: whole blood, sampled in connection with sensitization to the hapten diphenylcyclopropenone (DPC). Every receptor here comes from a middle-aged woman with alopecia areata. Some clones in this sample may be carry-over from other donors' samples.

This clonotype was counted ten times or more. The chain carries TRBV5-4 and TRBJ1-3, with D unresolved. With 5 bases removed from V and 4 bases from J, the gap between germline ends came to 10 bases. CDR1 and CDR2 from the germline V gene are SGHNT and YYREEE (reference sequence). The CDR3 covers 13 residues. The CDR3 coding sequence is TGTGCCAGCAGTCGGGGTTTCGGAAACACCATATATTTT. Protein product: CASSRGFGNTIYF.

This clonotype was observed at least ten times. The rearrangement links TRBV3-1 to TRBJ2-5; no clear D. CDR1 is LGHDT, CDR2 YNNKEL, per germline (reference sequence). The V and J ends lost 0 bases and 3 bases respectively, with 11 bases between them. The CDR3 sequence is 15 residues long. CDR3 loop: CASSQDIRREETQYF. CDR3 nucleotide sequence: TGTGCCAGCAGCCAAGATATCCGGCGAGAAGAGACCCAGTACTTC.

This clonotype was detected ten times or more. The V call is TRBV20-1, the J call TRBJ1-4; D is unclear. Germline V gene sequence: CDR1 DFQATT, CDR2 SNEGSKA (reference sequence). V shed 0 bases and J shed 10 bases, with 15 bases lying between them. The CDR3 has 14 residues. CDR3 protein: CSARDKFTVSKLFF. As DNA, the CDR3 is TGCAGTGCTAGAGATAAATTTACGGTGTCAAAACTGTTTTTT.

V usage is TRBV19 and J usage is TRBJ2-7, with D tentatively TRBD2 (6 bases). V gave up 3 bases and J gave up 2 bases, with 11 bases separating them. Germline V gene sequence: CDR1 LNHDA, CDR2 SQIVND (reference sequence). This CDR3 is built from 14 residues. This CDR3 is CASSMAGPPYEQYF. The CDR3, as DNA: TGTGCCAGTAGTATGGCGGGGCCTCCCTACGAGCAGTACTTC.

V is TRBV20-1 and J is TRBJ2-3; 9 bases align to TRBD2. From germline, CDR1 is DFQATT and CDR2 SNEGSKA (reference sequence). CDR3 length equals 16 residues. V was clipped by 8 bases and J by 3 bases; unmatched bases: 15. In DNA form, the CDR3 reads TGCAGTTCCAGTATACCGGGCGGGAGGGTTACAGATACGCAGTATTTT. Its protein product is CSSSIPGGRVTDTQYF.

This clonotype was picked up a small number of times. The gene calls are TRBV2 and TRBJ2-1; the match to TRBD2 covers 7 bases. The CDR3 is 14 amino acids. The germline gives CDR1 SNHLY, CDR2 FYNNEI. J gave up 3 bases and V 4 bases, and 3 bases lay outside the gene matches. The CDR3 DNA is TGTGCCAGCAGTGGAGTAGCGGGCTACAATGAGCAGTTCTTC. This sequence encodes CASSGVAGYNEQFF.

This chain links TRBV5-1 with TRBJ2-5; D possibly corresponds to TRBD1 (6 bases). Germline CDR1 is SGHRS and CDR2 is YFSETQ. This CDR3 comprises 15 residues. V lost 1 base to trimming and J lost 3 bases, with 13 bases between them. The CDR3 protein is CASSLTPGQKETQYF. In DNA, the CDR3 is TGCGCCAGCAGCTTGACCCCCGGACAGAAAGAGACCCAGTACTTC. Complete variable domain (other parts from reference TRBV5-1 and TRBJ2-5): KAGVTQTPRYLIKTRGQQVTLSCSPISGHRSVSWYQQTPGQGLQFLFEYFSETQRNKGNFPGRFSGRQFSNSRSEMNVSTLELGDSALYLCASSLTPGQKETQYFGPGTRLLVL.

CDR3 bases: TGTGCCAGCAGTTCCGCCAGGGGGTTTGCTGAAGCTTTCTTT. The encoded protein is CASSSARGFAEAFF. The chain employs TRBV27 and TRBJ1-1; 7 bases agree with TRBD1. V lost 4 bases and J lost 6; bases outside the gene matches: 8. The CDR3 consists of 14 residues. CDR1 MNHEY and CDR2 SMNVEV come from the germline V gene (reference sequence).

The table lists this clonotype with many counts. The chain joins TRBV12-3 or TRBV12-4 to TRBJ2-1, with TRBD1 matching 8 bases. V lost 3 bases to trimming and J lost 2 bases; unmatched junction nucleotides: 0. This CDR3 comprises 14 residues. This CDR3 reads CASSLTGAYNEQFF. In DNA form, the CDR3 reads TGTGCCAGCAGTTTGACAGGGGCCTACAATGAGCAGTTCTTC.

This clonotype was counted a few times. Here the CDR3 DNA reads TGTGCCAGCAGTCTACAGACCTACGAGCAGTACTTC. Its translation is CASSLQTYEQYF. The genes are TRBV28 and TRBJ2-7; D is ambiguous. Looked up from germline, CDR1 is MDHEN and CDR2 is SYDVKM. The CDR3 contains 12 residues. V lost 5 bases, J lost 2 bases, and 7 bases lay in between.

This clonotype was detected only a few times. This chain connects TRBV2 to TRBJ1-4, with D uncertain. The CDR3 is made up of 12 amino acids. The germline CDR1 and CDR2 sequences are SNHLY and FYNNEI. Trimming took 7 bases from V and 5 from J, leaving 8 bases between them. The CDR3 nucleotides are TGTGCCAGCACAGAAAGAAATGAAAAACTGTTTTTT. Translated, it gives CASTERNEKLFF.

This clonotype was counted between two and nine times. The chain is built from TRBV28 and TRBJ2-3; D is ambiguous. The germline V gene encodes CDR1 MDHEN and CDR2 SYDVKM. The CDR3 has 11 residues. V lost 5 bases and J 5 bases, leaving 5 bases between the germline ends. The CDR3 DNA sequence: TGTGCCAGCAGTGCCTTAGATACGCAGTATTTT. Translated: CASSALDTQYF.

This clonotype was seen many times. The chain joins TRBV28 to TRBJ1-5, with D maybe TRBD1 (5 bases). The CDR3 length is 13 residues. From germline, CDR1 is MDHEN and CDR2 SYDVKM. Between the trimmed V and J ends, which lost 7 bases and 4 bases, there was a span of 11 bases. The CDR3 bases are TGTGCCAGCAAAGGGACGCAAAATCAGCCCCAGCATTTT. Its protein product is CASKGTQNQPQHF. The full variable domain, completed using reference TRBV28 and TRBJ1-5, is DVKVTQSSRYLVKRTGEKVFLECVQDMDHENMFWYRQDPGLGLRLIYFSYDVKMKEKGDIPEGYSVSREKKERFSLILESASTNQTSMYLCASKGTQNQPQHFGDGTRLSIL.

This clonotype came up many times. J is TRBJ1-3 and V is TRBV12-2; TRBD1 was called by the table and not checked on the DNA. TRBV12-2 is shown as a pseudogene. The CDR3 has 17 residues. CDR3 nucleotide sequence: TGTGCAAGTCGCTTGTCCGGGACAGCCAACTCTGGAAACACCATATATTTT. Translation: CASRLSGTANSGNTIYF.

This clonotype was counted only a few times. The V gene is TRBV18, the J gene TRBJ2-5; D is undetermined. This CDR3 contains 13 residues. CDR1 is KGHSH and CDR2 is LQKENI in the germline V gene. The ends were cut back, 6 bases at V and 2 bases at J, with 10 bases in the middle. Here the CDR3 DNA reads TGTGCCAGCTCGGAGAGACAACAAGAGACCCAGTACTTC. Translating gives CASSERQQETQYF. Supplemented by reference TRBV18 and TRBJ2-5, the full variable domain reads NAGVMQNPRHLVRRRGQEARLRCSPMKGHSHVYWYRQLPEEGLKFMVYLQKENIIDESGMPKERFSAEFPKEGPSILRIQQVVRGDSAAYFCASSERQQETQYFGPGTRLLVL.

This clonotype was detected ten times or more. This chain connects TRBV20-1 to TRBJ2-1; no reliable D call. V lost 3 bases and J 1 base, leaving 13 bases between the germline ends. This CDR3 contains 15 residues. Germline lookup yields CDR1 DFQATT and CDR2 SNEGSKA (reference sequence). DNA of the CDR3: TGCAGTGCTAGGCCTGGGGTGGGATCCTACAATGAGCAGTTCTTC. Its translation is CSARPGVGSYNEQFF.

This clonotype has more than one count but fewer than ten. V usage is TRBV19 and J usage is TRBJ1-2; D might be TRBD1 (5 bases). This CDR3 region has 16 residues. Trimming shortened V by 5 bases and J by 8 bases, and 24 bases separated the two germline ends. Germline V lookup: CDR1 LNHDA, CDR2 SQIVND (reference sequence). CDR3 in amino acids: CASSGSPGTLSGGYTF. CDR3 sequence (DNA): TGTGCCAGTAGTGGAAGCCCCGGGACTCTTTCTGGAGGCTACACCTTC.

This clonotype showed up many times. CDR3 in amino acids: CSVGSQASYEQYF. In DNA, the CDR3 is TGCAGCGTGGGTTCACAGGCCTCCTACGAGCAGTACTTC. The rearrangement uses TRBV29-1 and TRBJ2-7; maybe TRBD1 (5 bases). The V and J ends lost 6 bases and 0 bases respectively, with 12 bases between them. The CDR3 consists of 13 residues. CDR1 SQVTM and CDR2 ANQGSEA come from the germline V gene.

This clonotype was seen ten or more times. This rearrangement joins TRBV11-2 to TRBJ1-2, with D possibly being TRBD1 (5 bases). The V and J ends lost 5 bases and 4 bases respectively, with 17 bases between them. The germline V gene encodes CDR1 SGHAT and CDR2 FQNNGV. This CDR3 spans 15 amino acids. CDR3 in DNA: TGTGCCAGCAGCCTGGGGCCAACGGCGAGCTATGGCTACACCTTC. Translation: CASSLGPTASYGYTF. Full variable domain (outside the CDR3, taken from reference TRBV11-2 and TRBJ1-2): EAGVAQSPRYKIIEKRQSVAFWCNPISGHATLYWYQQILGQGPKLLIQFQNNGVVDDSQLPKDRFSAERLKGVDSTLKIQPAKLEDSAVYLCASSLGPTASYGYTFGSGTRLTVV.

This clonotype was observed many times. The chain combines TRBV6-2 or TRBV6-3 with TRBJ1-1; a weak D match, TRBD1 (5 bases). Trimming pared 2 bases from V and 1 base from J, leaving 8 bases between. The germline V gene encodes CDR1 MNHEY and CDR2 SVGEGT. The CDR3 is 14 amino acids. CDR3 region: CASSYHGQNTEAFF. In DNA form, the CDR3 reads TGTGCCAGCAGTTACCATGGACAGAACACTGAAGCTTTCTTT.

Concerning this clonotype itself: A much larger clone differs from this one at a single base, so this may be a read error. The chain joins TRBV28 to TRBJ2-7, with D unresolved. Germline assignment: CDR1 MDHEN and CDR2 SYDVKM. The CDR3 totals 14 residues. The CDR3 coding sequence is TGTACCAGCAGTCCTCAAGGGTTCGCCTACGAGCAGTACTTC. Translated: CTSSPQGFAYEQYF.

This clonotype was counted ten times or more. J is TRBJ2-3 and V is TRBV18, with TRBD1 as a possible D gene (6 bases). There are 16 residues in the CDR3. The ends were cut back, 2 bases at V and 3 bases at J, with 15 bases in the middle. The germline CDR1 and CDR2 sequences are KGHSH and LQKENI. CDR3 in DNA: TGTGCCAGCTCACCATCTATCAGGGGTGGGACAGATACGCAGTATTTT. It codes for CASSPSIRGGTDTQYF.

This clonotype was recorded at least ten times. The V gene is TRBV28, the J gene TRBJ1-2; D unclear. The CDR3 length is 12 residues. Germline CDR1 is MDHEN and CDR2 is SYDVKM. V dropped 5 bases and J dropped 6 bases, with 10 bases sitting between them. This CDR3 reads CASSADGHGYTF. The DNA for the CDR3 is TGTGCCAGCAGTGCAGATGGTCATGGCTACACCTTC.

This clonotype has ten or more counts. The CDR3 spells CASSPQTWGYGYTF. CDR3 in DNA: TGTGCCAGCAGTCCTCAGACCTGGGGCTATGGCTACACCTTC. V and J are TRBV12-3 or TRBV12-4 and TRBJ1-2; D not certain. Trimming cost V 5 bases and J 4 bases, with 14 bases left between them. CDR3 size: 14 residues.

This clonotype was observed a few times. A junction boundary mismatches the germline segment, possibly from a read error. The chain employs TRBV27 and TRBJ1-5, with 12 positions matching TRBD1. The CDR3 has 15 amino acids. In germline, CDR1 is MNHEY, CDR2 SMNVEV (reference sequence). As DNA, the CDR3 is TGTGCCAACAGTCCGGGACAGGGGGCGGTTCAGCCCCAGCATTTT. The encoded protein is CANSPGQGAVQPQHF.

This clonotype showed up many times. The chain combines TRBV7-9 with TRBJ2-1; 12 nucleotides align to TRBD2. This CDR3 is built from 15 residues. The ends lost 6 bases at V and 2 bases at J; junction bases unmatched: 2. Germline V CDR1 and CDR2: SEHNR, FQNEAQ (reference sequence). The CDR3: CASSWTSGTYNEQFF. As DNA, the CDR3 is TGTGCCAGCAGTTGGACTAGCGGGACCTACAATGAGCAGTTCTTC.

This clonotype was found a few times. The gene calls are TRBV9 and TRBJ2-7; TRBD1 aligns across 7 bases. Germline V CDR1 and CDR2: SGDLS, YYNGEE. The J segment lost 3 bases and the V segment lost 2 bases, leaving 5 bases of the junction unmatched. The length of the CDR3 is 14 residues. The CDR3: CASSVRDSFYEQYF. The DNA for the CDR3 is TGTGCCAGCAGCGTCCGGGACAGCTTCTACGAGCAGTACTTC.

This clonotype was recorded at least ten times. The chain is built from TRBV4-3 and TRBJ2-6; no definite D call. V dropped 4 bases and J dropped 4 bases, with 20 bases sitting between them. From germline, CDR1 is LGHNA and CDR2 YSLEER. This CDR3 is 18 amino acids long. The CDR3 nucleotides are TGCGCCAGCAGCCTAGGTGCAGTCGTAGGTTCCGGGGCCAACGTCCTGACTTTC. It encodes CASSLGAVVGSGANVLTF.

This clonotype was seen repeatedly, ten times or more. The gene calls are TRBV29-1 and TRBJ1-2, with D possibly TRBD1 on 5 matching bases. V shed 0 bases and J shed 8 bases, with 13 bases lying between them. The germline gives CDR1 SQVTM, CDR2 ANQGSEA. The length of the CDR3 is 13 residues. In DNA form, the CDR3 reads TGCAGCGTTGAAGAAAGGGGCGGTAGAGGCTACACCTTC. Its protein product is CSVEERGGRGYTF.

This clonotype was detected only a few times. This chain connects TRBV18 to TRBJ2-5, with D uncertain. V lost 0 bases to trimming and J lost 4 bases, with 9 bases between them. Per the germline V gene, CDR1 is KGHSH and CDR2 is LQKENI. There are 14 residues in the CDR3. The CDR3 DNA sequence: TGTGCCAGCTCACCACCGATGTTAACAGAGACCCAGTACTTC. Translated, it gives CASSPPMLTETQYF.